This T cell receptor (beta chain) derives from a study of blood T cells in healthy people across ages. Study observations and caveats: A roughly linear age-dependent decrease characterized TCR beta diversity per million T cells.

This clonotype was observed many times. The target antigen is unknown. V lost 5 bases to trimming and J lost 8 bases, with 15 bases between them. The germline CDR1 and CDR2 sequences are SGHTA and FQGNSA. The CDR3 has 13 residues. The authors ran a second PCR of 7 to 11 cycles using a sample-barcoded 5' primer and a J-beta primer mix. TCRdb reprocessed the 5' RACE reads via MiXCR and lists one record per CDR3 protein. This table holds just over 800,000 distinct CDR3 sequences, 62% found once. The sequence derives from a man aged 25 to 45 in good health. This rearrangement joins TRBV7-2 to TRBJ1-2; D not resolved. Sequences were obtained from blood. The CDR3 DNA reads as TGTGCCAGCAGCCAAGACTTTGTTCGGGGCTACACCTTC. Translation gives CASSQDFVRGYTF.